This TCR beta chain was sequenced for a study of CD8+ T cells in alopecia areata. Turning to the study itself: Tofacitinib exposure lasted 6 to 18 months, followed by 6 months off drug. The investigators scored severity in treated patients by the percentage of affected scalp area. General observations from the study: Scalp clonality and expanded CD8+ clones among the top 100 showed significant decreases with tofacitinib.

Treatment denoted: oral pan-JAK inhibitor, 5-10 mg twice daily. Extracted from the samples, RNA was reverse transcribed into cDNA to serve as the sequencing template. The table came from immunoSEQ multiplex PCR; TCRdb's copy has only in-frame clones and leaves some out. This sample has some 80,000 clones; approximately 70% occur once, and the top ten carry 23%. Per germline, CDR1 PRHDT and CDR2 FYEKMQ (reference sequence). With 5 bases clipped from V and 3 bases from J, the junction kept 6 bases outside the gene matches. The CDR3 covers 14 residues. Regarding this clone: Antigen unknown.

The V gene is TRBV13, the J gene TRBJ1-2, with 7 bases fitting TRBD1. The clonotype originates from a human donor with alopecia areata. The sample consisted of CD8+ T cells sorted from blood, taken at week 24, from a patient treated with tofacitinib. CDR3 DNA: TGTGCCAGCAGCCCACAGGGGTCCCACTATGGCTACACCTTC. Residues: CASSPQGSHYGYTF.